The 24 T cell receptor beta chains below were found in one sample sequenced in a study of vaccination and CD4 T cells after COVID-19 (dated by TCRdb to the early 2020s). Antigens of these TCRs are unknown. The treatment or condition label, read with the paper, signifies: approximately 11-day PBMC culture with coronavirus spike peptide pools or control peptides (ViraFEST assay). Libraries were made using PCR. The sequencer listed for this sample is Illumina iSeq 100. At the Johns Hopkins FTIC core, DNA from the cultured CD4+ T cells underwent TCR sequencing with the Oncomine TCR Beta short-read assay. TCRdb reprocessed the public reads (quality trimming at Q25 with fastp, clone calling with MiXCR) and kept in-frame beta chains. Every entry covers one CDR3 protein and lists the most common genes and DNA from its rows. Recorded for this sample are 10,000 to 15,000 distinct CDR3 sequences; around 42% of them occurred a single time. Together, the top ten hold roughly 22% of the sample.

The sample in question was CD4+ T cells from blood, cultured in vitro, obtained before SARS-CoV-2 vaccination. The origin of the receptors is a human donor who had recovered from COVID-19.

This chain joins TRBV6-2 or TRBV6-3 and TRBJ1-3; D perhaps matches TRBD1 (6 bases). The germline CDR1 and CDR2 sequences are MNHEY and SVGEGT. The CDR3 loop spans 16 amino acids. Trimming took 0 bases from V and 4 from J, leaving 13 bases between them. CDR3 coding DNA: TGTGCCAGCAGTTACTCAAACAGGGCGTACGGAAACACCATATATTTT. Amino acids: CASSYSNRAYGNTIYF.

This clonotype showed up just a few times. The J gene is TRBJ1-1, the V gene TRBV29-1; perhaps TRBD1 as D (5 bases). Germline loops: CDR1 SQVTM, CDR2 ANQGSEA. Trimming pared 3 bases from V and 0 bases from J, leaving 20 bases between. There are 17 residues in the CDR3. The CDR3 here is CSVEGGSAGPLNTEAFF. CDR3 nucleotide sequence: TGCAGCGTTGAGGGTGGGTCGGCGGGACCACTGAACACTGAAGCTTTCTTT.

The chain joins TRBV7-6 to TRBJ2-7; 10 nucleotides match TRBD1. The germline gives CDR1 SGHVS, CDR2 FNYEAQ. The CDR3 length is 15 residues. Trimming cost V 1 base and J 2 bases; bases outside gene matches: 2. The CDR3, as DNA: TGTGCCAGCAGCTTAGGAGGACAGGGGGCCTACGAGCAGTACTTC. Translated: CASSLGGQGAYEQYF.

The chain is built from TRBV19 and TRBJ1-5; 9 bases align to TRBD1. Germline values: CDR1 LNHDA, CDR2 SQIVND (reference sequence). The CDR3 is 14 residues long. The J segment lost 10 bases and the V segment lost 4 bases, leaving 8 bases of the junction unmatched. The CDR3 coding sequence is TGTGCCAGTAGTACAAGGACAGGGGAAGTTCCCCAGCATTTT. Translating gives CASSTRTGEVPQHF.

The J gene is TRBJ2-7, the V gene TRBV19; 8 bases map to TRBD1. Trimming cost V 6 bases and J 3 bases; bases outside gene matches: 10. The germline V gene encodes CDR1 LNHDA and CDR2 SQIVND (reference sequence). CDR3 length equals 15 residues. In DNA, the CDR3 is TGTGCCAGTAGCCGCTCCGGGACAGGCGACTACGAGCAGTACTTC. This encodes CASSRSGTGDYEQYF.

This chain joins TRBV6-2 or TRBV6-3 and TRBJ2-7; D remains unclear. Germline CDR1 is MNHEY and CDR2 is SVGEGT. The CDR3 length is 12 residues. The V and J ends lost 2 bases and 3 bases respectively, with 5 bases between them. The DNA for the CDR3 is TGTGCCAGCAGTTACGCCAGCTACGAGCAGTACTTC. Protein sequence: CASSYASYEQYF.

V is TRBV27 and J is TRBJ1-6; D is uncertain. V was trimmed by 3 bases and J by 9 bases, leaving 12 bases between them. CDR1 MNHEY and CDR2 SMNVEV come from the germline V gene (reference sequence). CDR3 length: 14 residues. The CDR3 is CASSFRTGGSPLHF. In DNA, the CDR3 is TGTGCCAGCAGTTTTCGAACGGGTGGTTCACCCCTCCACTTT.

The DNA of the CDR3 is TGTGCCAGCAGCTCCAAGCGGGAGGCCCGCACAGATACGCAGTATTTT. This translates into CASSSKREARTDTQYF. This chain connects TRBV7-2 to TRBJ2-3; 9 nucleotides agree with TRBD2. The length of the CDR3 is 16 residues. Trimming removed 4 bases from V and 1 base from J; junction bases left unmatched: 6. Germline V gene sequence: CDR1 SGHTA, CDR2 FQGNSA.

With respect to this clonotype: Sequence at one end of the junction differs from germline and may be a read error. The chain carries TRBV7-2 and TRBJ1-3; D gene unclear. CDR3 length: 13 amino acids. CDR1 is SGHTA and CDR2 is FQGNSA in the germline V gene. The DNA of the CDR3 is TGTGCCAGCAGCTTATTCTCCTCGGGCCTCGAAAATTTT. Translating it yields CASSLFSSGLENF.

This clonotype was seen a few times. The genes are TRBV10-3 and TRBJ1-2; no firm D call. The CDR3 covers 14 residues. Germline values: CDR1 ENHRY, CDR2 SYGVKD. V dropped 5 bases and J dropped 4 bases, with 14 bases sitting between them. The CDR3 loop is CAISNSGSAYGYTF. The CDR3 nucleotides read TGTGCCATCAGTAACAGTGGGAGTGCCTATGGCTACACCTTC.

The chain uses TRBV6-2 or TRBV6-3 and TRBJ1-6, with D uncertain. V was trimmed by 6 bases and J by 10 bases, leaving 13 bases between them. CDR1 and CDR2 from the germline V gene are MNHEY and SVGEGT. CDR3 size: 13 residues. CDR3 region: CASRARVDSPLHF. The CDR3 DNA reads as TGTGCCAGCAGGGCCCGTGTGGACTCACCCCTCCACTTT.

The V call is TRBV6-1, the J call TRBJ2-5; 9 nucleotides agree with TRBD1. CDR3 length: 17 amino acids. In germline, CDR1 is MNHNS, CDR2 SASEGT. V was pared by 3 bases and J by 1 base, with 9 bases of the junction left unmatched. CDR3 nucleotides: TGTGCCAGCAGTGACCGGCCGGGACAGGGACTCCAAGAGACCCAGTACTTC. Translated, it gives CASSDRPGQGLQETQYF.

V is TRBV20-1 and J is TRBJ2-3, with 7 bases fitting TRBD2. The CDR3 is 13 residues long. The V gene's germline CDR1 is DFQATT and CDR2 SNEGSKA (reference sequence). The V segment lost 5 bases and the J segment 1 base; nucleotides outside the gene matches: 3. CDR3 residues: CSAQRGGTDTQYF. The CDR3, as DNA: TGCAGTGCTCAGCGGGGAGGCACAGATACGCAGTATTTT.

The chain combines TRBV6-9 with TRBJ1-1, with 8 bases identical to TRBD1. The germline V gene has CDR1 MNHGY and CDR2 SVAAGI. The CDR3 extends over 18 amino acids. Trimming took 7 bases from V and 5 from J; bases not matched to a gene: 21. CDR3 in amino acids: CASTTEPWDRRSITEAFF. DNA for the CDR3: TGTGCCAGCACTACGGAGCCCTGGGACAGGAGGTCGATTACTGAAGCTTTCTTT.

This clonotype showed up just a few times. The CDR3 loop reads CASSEVNSQTQYF. The DNA for the CDR3 is TGTGCCAGCAGTGAAGTTAATAGTCAGACCCAGTACTTC. V is TRBV2 and J is TRBJ2-5; D gene unclear. Germline CDR1 SNHLY, CDR2 FYNNEI. Trimming took 1 base from V and 6 from J, leaving 9 bases between them. The CDR3 extends over 13 amino acids.

The gene calls are TRBV20-1 and TRBJ1-1; no clear D. Trimming pared 6 bases from V and 1 base from J, leaving 15 bases between. This CDR3 spans 14 amino acids. In germline, CDR1 is DFQATT, CDR2 SNEGSKA (reference sequence). CDR3: CSAPSPAANTEAFF. CDR3 sequence (DNA): TGCAGTGCGCCTTCTCCTGCGGCGAACACTGAAGCTTTCTTT.

This clonotype turned up a few times. The genes are TRBV7-2 and TRBJ1-2, with 12 bases lining up with TRBD1. V trimming: 5 bases; J trimming: 7 bases; junction bases outside the gene matches: 14. The CDR3 extends over 17 amino acids. Germline V lookup: CDR1 SGHTA, CDR2 FQGNSA. Written as DNA, the CDR3 is TGTGCCAGCAGCCTAGACGGGACAGGGGGCCGGCTTAGTGGCTACACCTTC. Its translation: CASSLDGTGGRLSGYTF.

This clonotype was detected only a few times. The chain is built from TRBV10-3 and TRBJ2-3; D is uncertain. Looked up from germline, CDR1 is ENHRY and CDR2 is SYGVKD. This CDR3 spans 13 amino acids. V was shortened by 4 bases and J by 4 bases, with 9 bases between the two germline ends. Here the CDR3 DNA reads TGTGCCATCAGTGTGAATGGGGCAGATACGCAGTATTTT. Translation: CAISVNGADTQYF.

This clonotype was observed a few times. V gene TRBV6-1 combines with J gene TRBJ1-2; D is uncertain. The length of the CDR3 is 12 residues. Per germline, CDR1 MNHNS and CDR2 SASEGT. V was cut by 5 bases and J by 8 bases, with 12 bases left in between. The CDR3 DNA is TGTGCCAGCAGTCAAACTAAAGGGGGCTACACCTTC. This translates into CASSQTKGGYTF.

This clonotype appeared a few times. V is TRBV28 and J is TRBJ2-5, with a possible D match to TRBD1 (7 bases). The V end lost 10 bases, the J end lost 8 bases, and 23 bases lay between the germline ends. Germline lookup yields CDR1 MDHEN and CDR2 SYDVKM. The CDR3 spans 14 residues. This CDR3 reads CATQGSGGFETQYF. CDR3 nucleotides: TGTGCCACACAAGGGTCAGGGGGGTTTGAAACCCAGTACTTC.

The chain combines TRBV5-1 with TRBJ1-2; no clear D. Trimming shortened V by 0 bases and J by 4 bases, and 16 bases separated the two germline ends. The germline V gene has CDR1 SGHRS and CDR2 YFSETQ. The CDR3 is made up of 16 amino acids. CDR3 in amino acids: CASSLAAATLRYGYTF. CDR3 sequence (DNA): TGCGCCAGCAGCTTGGCAGCCGCCACCCTGCGCTATGGCTACACCTTC.

The rearrangement uses TRBV7-9 and TRBJ2-5; 7 bases are shared with TRBD1. The CDR3 sequence is 14 residues long. CDR1 is SEHNR and CDR2 is FQNEAQ in the germline V gene (reference sequence). V lost 5 bases and J lost 4; bases outside the gene matches: 7. CDR3 sequence reads: CASSPSGGSETQYF. The CDR3 region has the DNA TGTGCCAGCAGCCCATCAGGGGGATCAGAGACCCAGTACTTC.

The rearrangement uses TRBV7-3 and TRBJ2-1; D perhaps matches TRBD2 (7 bases). Germline V gene sequence: CDR1 SGHTA, CDR2 FQGTGA. The germline V and J ends were trimmed by 2 bases and 5 bases, with 10 bases remaining between them. The CDR3 is made up of 14 amino acids. The DNA of the CDR3 is TGTGCCAGCAGCTTATTCGGGGGGCACAATGAGCAGTTCTTC. It specifies CASSLFGGHNEQFF.

This chain links TRBV27 with TRBJ1-2; 8 bases are a match to TRBD1. The CDR3 length is 18 residues. V lost 6 bases, J lost 0 bases, and 15 bases stayed unmatched. Germline lookup yields CDR1 MNHEY and CDR2 SMNVEV (reference sequence). The CDR3 bases are TGTGCCAGCAGACCCAGCCTCGGCTGGACAGGGACTAACTATGGCTACACCTTC. Protein sequence: CASRPSLGWTGTNYGYTF.